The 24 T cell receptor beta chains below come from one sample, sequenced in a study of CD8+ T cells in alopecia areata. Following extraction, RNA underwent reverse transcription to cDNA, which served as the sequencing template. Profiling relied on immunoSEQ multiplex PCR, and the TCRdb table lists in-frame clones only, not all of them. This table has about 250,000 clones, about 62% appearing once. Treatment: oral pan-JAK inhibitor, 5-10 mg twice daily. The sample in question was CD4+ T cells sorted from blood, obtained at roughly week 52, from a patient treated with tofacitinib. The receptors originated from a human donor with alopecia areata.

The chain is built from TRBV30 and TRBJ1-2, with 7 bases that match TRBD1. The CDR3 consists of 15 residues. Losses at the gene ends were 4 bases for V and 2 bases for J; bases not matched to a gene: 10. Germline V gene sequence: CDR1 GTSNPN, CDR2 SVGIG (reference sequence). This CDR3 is CAWTITSGQNYGYTF. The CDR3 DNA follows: TGTGCCTGGACCATAACCTCGGGACAGAACTATGGCTACACCTTC.

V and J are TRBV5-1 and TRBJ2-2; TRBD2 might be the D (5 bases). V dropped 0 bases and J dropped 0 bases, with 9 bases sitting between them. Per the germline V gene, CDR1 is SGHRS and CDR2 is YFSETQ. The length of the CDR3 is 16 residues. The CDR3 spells CASSLAEAANTGELFF. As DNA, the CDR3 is TGCGCCAGCAGCTTGGCCGAAGCGGCGAACACCGGGGAGCTGTTTTTT. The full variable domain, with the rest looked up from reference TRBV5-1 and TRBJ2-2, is KAGVTQTPRYLIKTRGQQVTLSCSPISGHRSVSWYQQTPGQGLQFLFEYFSETQRNKGNFPGRFSGRQFSNSRSEMNVSTLELGDSALYLCASSLAEAANTGELFFGEGSRLTVL.

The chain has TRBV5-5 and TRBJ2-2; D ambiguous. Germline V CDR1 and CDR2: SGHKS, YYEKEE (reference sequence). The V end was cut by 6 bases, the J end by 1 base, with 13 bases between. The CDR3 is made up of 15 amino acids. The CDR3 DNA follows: TGTGCCAGCACCAGCCGGAGCCGGAACACCGGGGAGCTGTTTTTT. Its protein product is CASTSRSRNTGELFF.

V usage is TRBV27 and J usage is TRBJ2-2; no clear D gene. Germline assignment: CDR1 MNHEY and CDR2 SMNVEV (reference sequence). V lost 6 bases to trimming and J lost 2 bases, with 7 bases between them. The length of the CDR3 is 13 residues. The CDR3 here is CASRRSNTGELFF. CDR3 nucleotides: TGTGCCAGCAGAAGATCCAACACCGGGGAGCTGTTTTTT.

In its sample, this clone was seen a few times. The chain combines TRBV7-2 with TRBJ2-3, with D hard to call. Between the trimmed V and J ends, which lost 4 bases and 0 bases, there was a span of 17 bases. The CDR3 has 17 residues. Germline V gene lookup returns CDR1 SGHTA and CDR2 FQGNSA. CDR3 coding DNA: TGTGCCAGCAGCTCACCCACGCCTAGGCTAAGCACAGATACGCAGTATTTT. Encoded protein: CASSSPTPRLSTDTQYF.

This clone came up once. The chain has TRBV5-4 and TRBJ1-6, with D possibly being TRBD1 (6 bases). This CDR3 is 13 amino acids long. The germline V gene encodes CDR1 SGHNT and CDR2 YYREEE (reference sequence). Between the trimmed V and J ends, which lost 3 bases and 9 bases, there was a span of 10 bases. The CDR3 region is CASSSQGTSPLHF. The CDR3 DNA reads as TGTGCCAGCAGCTCACAGGGAACTTCACCCCTCCACTTT.

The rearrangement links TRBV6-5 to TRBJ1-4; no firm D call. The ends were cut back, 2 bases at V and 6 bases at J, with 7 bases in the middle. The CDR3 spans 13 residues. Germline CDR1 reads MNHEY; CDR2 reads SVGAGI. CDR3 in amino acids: CASSYGSDEKLFF. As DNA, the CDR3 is TGTGCCAGCAGTTACGGTAGTGATGAAAAACTGTTTTTT.

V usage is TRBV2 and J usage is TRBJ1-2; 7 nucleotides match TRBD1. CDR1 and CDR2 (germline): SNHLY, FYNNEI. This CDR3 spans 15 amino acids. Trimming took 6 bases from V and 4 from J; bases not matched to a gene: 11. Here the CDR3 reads CASRDPRGATYGYTF. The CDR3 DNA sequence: TGTGCCAGCAGGGACCCCAGGGGGGCTACCTATGGCTACACCTTC. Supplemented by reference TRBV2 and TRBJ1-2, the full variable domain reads EPEVTQTPSHQVTQMGQEVILRCVPISNHLYFYWYRQILGQKVEFLVSFYNNEISEKSEIFDDQFSVERPDGSNFTLKIRSTKLEDSAMYFCASRDPRGATYGYTFGSGTRLTVV.

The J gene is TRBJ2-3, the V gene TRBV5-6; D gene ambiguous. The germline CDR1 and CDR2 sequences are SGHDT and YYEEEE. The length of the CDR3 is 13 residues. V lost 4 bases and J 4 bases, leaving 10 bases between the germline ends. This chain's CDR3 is CASSGRSSDTQYF. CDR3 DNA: TGTGCCAGCAGCGGAAGATCGTCAGATACGCAGTATTTT.

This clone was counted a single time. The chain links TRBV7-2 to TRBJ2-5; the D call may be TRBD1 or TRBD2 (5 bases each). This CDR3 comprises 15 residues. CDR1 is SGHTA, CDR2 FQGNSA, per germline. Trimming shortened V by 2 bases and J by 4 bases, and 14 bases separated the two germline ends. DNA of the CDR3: TGTGCCAGCAGCTTATTAGGGACCTGGGGAGAGACCCAGTACTTC. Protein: CASSLLGTWGETQYF.

The CDR3 spells CASSYFRGARETQYF. CDR3 nucleotides: TGTGCCAGCAGTTACTTCCGGGGGGCGAGGGAGACCCAGTACTTC. The chain couples TRBV6-5 to TRBJ2-5, with D possibly being TRBD2 (7 bases). The CDR3 totals 15 residues. Trimming cost V 1 base and J 5 bases, with 14 bases left between them. Germline V lookup: CDR1 MNHEY, CDR2 SVGAGI.

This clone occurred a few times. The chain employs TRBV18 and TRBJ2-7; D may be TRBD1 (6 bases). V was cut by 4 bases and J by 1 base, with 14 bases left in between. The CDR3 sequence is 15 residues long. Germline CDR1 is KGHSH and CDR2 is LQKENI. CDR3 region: CASSLIGTHSYEQYF. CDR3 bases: TGTGCCAGCTCACTAATTGGGACACATTCCTACGAGCAGTACTTC.

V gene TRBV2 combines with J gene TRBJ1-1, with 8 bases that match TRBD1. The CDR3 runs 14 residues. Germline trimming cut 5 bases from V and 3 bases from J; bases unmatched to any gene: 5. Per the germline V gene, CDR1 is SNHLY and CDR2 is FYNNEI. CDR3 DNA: TGTGCCAGCAGTTTGGACAGGGAAGACACTGAAGCTTTCTTT. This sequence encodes CASSLDREDTEAFF.

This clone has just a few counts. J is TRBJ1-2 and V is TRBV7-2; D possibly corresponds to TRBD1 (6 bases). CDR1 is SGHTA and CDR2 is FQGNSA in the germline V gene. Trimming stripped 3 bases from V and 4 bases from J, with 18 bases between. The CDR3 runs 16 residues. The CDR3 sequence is CASSFGGGALVYGYTF. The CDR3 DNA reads TGTGCCAGCAGCTTTGGGGGCGGGGCGTTAGTCTATGGCTACACCTTC. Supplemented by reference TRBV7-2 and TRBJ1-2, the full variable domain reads GAGVSQSPSNKVTEKGKDVELRCDPISGHTALYWYRQSLGQGLEFLIYFQGNSAPDKSGLPSDRFSAERTGGSVSTLTIQRTQQEDSAVYLCASSFGGGALVYGYTFGSGTRLTVV.

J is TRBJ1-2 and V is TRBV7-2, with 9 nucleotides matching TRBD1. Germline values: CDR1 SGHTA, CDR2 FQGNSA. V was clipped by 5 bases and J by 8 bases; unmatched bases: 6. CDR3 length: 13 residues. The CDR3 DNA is TGTGCCAGCAGCCGGGGACAGGGCGGAGGCTACACCTTC. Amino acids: CASSRGQGGGYTF.

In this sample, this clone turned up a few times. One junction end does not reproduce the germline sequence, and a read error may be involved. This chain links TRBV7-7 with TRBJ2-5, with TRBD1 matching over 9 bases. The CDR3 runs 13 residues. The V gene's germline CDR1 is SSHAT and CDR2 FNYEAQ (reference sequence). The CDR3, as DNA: TGTGCTAGCAGCTGGGACAGGGATCAGACCCAGTACTTC. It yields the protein CASSWDRDQTQYF.

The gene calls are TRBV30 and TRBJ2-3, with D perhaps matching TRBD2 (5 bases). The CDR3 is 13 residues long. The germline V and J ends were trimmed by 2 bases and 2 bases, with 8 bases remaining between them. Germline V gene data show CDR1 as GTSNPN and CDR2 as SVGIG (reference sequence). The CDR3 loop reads CAWSSGYTDTQYF. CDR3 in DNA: TGTGCCTGGAGTAGCGGTTACACAGATACGCAGTATTTT.

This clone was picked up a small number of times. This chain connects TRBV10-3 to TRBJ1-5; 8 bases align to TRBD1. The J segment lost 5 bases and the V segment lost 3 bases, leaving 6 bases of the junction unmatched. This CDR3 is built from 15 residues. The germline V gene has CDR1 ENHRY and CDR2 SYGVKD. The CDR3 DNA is TGTGCCATCAGTGACACCGGGACAGGAGATCAGCCCCAGCATTTT. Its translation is CAISDTGTGDQPQHF.

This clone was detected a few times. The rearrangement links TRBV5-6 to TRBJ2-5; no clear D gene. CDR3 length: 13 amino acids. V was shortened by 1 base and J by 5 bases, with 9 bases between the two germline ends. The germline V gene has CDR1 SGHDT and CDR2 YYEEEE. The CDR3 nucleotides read TGTGCCAGCAGCTTGTTACTCGGGGAGACCCAGTACTTC. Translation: CASSLLLGETQYF.

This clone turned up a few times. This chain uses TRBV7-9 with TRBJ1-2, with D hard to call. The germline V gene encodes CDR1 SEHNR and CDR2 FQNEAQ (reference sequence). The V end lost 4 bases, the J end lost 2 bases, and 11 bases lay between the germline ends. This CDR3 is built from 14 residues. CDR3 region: CASSSIRGNYGYTF. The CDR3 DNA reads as TGTGCCAGCAGCTCCATCCGGGGAAACTATGGCTACACCTTC. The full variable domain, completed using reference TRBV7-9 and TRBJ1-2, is DTGVSQNPRHKITKRGQNVTFRCDPISEHNRLYWYRQTLGQGPEFLTYFQNEAQLEKSRLLSDRFSAERPKGSFSTLEIQRTEQGDSAMYLCASSSIRGNYGYTFGSGTRLTVV.

CDR3 in amino acids: CSVQPQGIGGEQYF. Here the CDR3 DNA reads TGCAGCGTTCAACCCCAGGGGATCGGAGGTGAGCAGTACTTC. The chain employs TRBV29-1 and TRBJ2-7; D is perhaps TRBD1 (6 bases). This CDR3 has 14 residues. Trimming removed 5 bases from V and 7 bases from J, with 21 bases in between. The V gene's germline CDR1 is SQVTM and CDR2 ANQGSEA.

CDR3 amino acids: CASSGATGTGSPFF. CDR3 in DNA: TGTGCCAGCAGCGGGGCCACCGGGACAGGTTCACCTTTCTTT. V gene TRBV5-6 combines with J gene TRBJ1-1, with 8 positions matching TRBD1. CDR1 and CDR2 from the germline V gene are SGHDT and YYEEEE. The CDR3 has 14 amino acids. Trimming removed 4 bases from V and 12 bases from J; junction bases left unmatched: 14.

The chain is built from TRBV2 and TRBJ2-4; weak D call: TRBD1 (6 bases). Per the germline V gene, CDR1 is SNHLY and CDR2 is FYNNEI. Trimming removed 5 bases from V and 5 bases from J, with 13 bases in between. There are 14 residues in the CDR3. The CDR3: CASSYEQGENIQYF. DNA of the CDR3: TGTGCCAGCAGTTATGAACAGGGCGAAAACATTCAGTACTTC.

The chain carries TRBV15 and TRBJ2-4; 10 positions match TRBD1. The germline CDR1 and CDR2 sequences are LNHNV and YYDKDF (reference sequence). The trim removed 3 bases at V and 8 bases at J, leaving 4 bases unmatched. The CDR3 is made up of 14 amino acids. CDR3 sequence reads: CATSRGDRGHIQYF. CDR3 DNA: TGTGCCACCAGCAGGGGGGACAGGGGCCACATTCAGTACTTC.